Sequencing of this T cell receptor beta chain was carried out in a study of blood T cell repertoires in COVID-19. About the research overall: Sample material is recorded as cDNA or gDNA derived from T cells, B-cell-depleted T cells, or PBMCs.

Recruited during active infection, patients (from Seattle) were subsequently followed longitudinally. Original data processing: Reference gene primer amplification yielded estimated nucleated cell counts. Produced via immunoSEQ multiplex PCR; TCRdb's table is partial and in-frame only. D and trimming were read from the DNA, whereas the V and J calls and clone size are those reported in that table. The sample has about 180,000 clones; 85% to 90% are singletons. This clone was detected a few times. Germline values: CDR1 SGHRS, CDR2 YFSETQ. Trimming removed 0 bases at V and 7 bases at J, with 11 bases between. There are 13 residues in the CDR3.

The chain couples TRBV5-1 to TRBJ2-7; D unclear. This sequence was found in a person between 65 and 79 years old with COVID-19, enrolled during active disease. Sequenced material: peripheral blood. CDR3 loop: CASSLGTRGEQYF. The CDR3 DNA reads as TGCGCCAGCAGCTTGGGCACCAGAGGAGAGCAGTACTTC.